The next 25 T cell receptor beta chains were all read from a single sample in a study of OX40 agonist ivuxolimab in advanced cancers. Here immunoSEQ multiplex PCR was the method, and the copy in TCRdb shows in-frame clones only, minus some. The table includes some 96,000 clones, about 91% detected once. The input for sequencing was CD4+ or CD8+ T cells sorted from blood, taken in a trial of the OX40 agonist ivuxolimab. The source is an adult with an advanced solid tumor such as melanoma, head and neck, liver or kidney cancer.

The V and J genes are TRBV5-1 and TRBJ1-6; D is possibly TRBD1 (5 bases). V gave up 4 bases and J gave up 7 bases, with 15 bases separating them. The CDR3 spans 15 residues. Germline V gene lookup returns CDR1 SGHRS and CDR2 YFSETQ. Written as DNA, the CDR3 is TGCGCCAGCAGCCCGGGCTTATGGGGGAATTCACCCCTCCACTTT. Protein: CASSPGLWGNSPLHF.

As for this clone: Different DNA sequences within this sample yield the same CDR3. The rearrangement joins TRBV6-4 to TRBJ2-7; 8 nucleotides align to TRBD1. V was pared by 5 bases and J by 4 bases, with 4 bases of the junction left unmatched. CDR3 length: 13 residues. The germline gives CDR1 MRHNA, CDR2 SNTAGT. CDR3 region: CASSLDRGYEQYF. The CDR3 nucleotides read TGTGCCAGCAGTTTAGACAGGGGATACGAGCAGTACTTC.

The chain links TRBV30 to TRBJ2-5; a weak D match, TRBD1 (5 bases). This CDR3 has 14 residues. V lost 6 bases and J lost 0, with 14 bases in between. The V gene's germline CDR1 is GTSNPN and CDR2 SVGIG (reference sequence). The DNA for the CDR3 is TGTGCCTGCCTGGGGCCCTTATACCAAGAGACCCAGTACTTC. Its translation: CACLGPLYQETQYF.

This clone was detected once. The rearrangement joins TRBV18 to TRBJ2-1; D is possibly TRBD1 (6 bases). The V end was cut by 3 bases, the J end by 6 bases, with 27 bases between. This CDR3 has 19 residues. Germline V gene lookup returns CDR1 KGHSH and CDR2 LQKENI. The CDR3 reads CASSPPYGAGVKESNEQFF. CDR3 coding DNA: TGTGCCAGCTCACCCCCGTACGGGGCAGGGGTTAAAGAGAGCAATGAGCAGTTCTTC. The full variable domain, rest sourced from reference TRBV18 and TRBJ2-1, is NAGVMQNPRHLVRRRGQEARLRCSPMKGHSHVYWYRQLPEEGLKFMVYLQKENIIDESGMPKERFSAEFPKEGPSILRIQQVVRGDSAAYFCASSPPYGAGVKESNEQFFGPGTRLTVL.

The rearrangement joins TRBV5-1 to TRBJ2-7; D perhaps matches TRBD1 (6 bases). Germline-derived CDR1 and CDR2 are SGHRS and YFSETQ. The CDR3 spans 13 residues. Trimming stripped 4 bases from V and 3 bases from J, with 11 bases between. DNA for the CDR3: TGCGCCAGCAGCCCCCAGACAGGCTACGAGCAGTACTTC. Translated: CASSPQTGYEQYF.

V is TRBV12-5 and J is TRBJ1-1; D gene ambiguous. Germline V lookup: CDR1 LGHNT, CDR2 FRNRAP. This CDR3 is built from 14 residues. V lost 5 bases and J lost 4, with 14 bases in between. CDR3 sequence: CASGPTVESTEAFF. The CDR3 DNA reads TGTGCTAGTGGTCCAACAGTCGAGAGCACTGAAGCTTTCTTT.

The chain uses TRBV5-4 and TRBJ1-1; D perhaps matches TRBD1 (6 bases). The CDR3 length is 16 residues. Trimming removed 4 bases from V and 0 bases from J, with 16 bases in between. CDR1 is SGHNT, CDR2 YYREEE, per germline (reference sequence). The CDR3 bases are TGTGCCAGCAGCCGGGGGGGCGATCTAATGAACACTGAAGCTTTCTTT. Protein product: CASSRGGDLMNTEAFF.

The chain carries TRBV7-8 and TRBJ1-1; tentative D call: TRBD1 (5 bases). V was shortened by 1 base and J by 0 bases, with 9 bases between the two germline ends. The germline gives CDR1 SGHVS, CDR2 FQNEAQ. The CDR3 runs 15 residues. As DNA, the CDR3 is TGTGCCAGCAGCTTAGTCGGGGACTTGAACACTGAAGCTTTCTTT. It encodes CASSLVGDLNTEAFF.

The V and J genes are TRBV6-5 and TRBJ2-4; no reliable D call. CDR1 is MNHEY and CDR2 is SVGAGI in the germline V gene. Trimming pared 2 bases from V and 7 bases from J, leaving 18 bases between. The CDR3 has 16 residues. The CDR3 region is CASSYDPPSPSNIQYF. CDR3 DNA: TGTGCCAGCAGTTACGATCCCCCTTCGCCAAGTAACATTCAGTACTTC.

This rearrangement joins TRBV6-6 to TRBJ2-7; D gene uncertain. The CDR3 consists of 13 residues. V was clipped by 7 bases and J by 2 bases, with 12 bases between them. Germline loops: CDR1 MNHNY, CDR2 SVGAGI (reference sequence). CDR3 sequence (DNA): TGTGCCAGCACCTCGGCCGGAGCCTACGAGCAGTACTTC. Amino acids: CASTSAGAYEQYF.

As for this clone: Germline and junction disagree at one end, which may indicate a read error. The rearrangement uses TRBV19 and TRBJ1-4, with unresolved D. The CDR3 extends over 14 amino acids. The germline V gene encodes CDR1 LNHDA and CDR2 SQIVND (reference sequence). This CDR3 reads CASSIDSTRAEASF. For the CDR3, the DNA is TGTGCCAGTAGTATAGATTCGACTCGAGCCGAAGCTTCCTTT.

This CDR3 reads CASSLLLGELFF. Written as DNA, the CDR3 is TGTGCCAGCAGTCTGCTTCTCGGGGAGCTGTTTTTT. The chain couples TRBV28 to TRBJ2-2; no definite D call. The CDR3 runs 12 residues. Per the germline V gene, CDR1 is MDHEN and CDR2 is SYDVKM. V lost 5 bases and J 7 bases, leaving 8 bases between the germline ends.

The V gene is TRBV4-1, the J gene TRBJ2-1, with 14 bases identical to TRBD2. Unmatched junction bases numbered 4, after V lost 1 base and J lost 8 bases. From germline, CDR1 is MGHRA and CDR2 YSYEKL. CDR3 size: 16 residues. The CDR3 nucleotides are TGCGCCAGCAGCCAAGGGGGACTAGCGGGAGTTGATGAGCAGTTCTTC. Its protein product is CASSQGGLAGVDEQFF.

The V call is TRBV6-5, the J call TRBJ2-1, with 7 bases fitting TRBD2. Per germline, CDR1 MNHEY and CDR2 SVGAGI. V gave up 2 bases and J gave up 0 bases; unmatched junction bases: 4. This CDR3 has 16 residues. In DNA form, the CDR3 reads TGTGCCAGCAGTTACCAAGCGGGGAGCTCCTACAATGAGCAGTTCTTC. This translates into CASSYQAGSSYNEQFF.

The CDR3, as DNA: TGTGCCAGCAGTTTCTCTAGCGTACCCTACGAGCAGTACTTC. Protein sequence: CASSFSSVPYEQYF. The chain combines TRBV28 with TRBJ2-7; D perhaps matches TRBD2 (6 bases). Germline V CDR1 and CDR2: MDHEN, SYDVKM. CDR3 length: 14 amino acids. The V gene lost 3 bases and the J gene lost 2 bases, with 11 bases spanning the gap.

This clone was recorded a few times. For the CDR3, the DNA is TGCGCCAGCAGCTTGGGCACAGGTAGTTACACTGAAGCTTTCTTT. It codes for CASSLGTGSYTEAFF. The chain has TRBV5-1 and TRBJ1-1; possible D gene TRBD1, 5 bases. This CDR3 region has 15 residues. Germline CDR1 and CDR2: SGHRS and YFSETQ. Deletions cut 0 bases from V and 3 bases from J, with 12 bases between.

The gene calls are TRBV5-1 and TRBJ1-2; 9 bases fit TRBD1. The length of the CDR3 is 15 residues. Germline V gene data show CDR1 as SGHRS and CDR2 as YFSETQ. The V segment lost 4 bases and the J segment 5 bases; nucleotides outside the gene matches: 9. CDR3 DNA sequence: TGCGCCAGCAGCGCAGGACAGGGGTTGGGATATGGCTACACCTTC. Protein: CASSAGQGLGYGYTF. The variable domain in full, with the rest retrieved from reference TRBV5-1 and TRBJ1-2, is KAGVTQTPRYLIKTRGQQVTLSCSPISGHRSVSWYQQTPGQGLQFLFEYFSETQRNKGNFPGRFSGRQFSNSRSEMNVSTLELGDSALYLCASSAGQGLGYGYTFGSGTRLTVV.

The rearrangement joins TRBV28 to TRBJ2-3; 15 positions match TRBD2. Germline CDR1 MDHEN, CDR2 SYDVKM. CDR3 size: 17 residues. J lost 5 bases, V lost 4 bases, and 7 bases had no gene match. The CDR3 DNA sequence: TGTGCCAGCAGTTCCTGGACTAGCGGGAGGGCGGAAGATACGCAGTATTTT. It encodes CASSSWTSGRAEDTQYF. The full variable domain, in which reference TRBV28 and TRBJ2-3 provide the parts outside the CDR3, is DVKVTQSSRYLVKRTGEKVFLECVQDMDHENMFWYRQDPGLGLRLIYFSYDVKMKEKGDIPEGYSVSREKKERFSLILESASTNQTSMYLCASSSWTSGRAEDTQYFGPGTRLTVL.

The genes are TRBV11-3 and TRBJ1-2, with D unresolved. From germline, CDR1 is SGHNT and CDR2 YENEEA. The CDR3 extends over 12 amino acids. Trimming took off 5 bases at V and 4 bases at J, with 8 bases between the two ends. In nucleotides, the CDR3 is TGTGCCAGCAGCAAGGACGGCTATGGCTACACCTTC. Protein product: CASSKDGYGYTF.

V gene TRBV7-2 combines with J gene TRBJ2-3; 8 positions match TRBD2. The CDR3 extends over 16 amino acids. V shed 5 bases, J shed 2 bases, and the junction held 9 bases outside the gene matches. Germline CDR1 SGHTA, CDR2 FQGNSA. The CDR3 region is CASSPTLAGSTDTQYF. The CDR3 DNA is TGTGCCAGCAGCCCTACTTTAGCGGGGTCCACAGATACGCAGTATTTT.

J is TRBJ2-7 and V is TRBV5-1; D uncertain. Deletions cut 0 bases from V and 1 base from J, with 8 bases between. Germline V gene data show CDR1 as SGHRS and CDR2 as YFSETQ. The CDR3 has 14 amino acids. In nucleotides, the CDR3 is TGCGCCAGCAGCTTGGGGACCGTTTCCTACGAGCAGTACTTC. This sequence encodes CASSLGTVSYEQYF.

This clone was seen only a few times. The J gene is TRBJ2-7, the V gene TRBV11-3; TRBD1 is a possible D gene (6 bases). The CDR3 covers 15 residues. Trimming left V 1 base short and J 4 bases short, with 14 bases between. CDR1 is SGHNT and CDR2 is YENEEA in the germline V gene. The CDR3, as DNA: TGTGCCAGCAGCTTAGCTTGGGGGACACATTACGAGCAGTACTTC. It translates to CASSLAWGTHYEQYF.

DNA for the CDR3: TGTGCCAGCAGGGGACAGGGGTTTAATCAGCCCCAGCATTTT. Translated: CASRGQGFNQPQHF. The J gene is TRBJ1-5, the V gene TRBV6-1, with 10 bases matching TRBD1. The germline CDR1 and CDR2 sequences are MNHNS and SASEGT. J lost 4 bases, V lost 6 bases, and 3 bases had no gene match. The length of the CDR3 is 14 residues.

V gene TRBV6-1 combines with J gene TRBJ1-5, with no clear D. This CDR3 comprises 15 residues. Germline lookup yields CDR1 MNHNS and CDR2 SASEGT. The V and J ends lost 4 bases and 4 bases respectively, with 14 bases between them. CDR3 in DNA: TGTGCCAGCAGTGTAGGACGTCGGGTGAATCAGCCCCAGCATTTT. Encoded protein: CASSVGRRVNQPQHF.

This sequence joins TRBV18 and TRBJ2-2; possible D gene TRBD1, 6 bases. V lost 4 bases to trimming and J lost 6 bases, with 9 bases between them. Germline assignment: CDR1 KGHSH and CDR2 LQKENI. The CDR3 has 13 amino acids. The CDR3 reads CASSHAGAGELFF. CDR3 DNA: TGTGCCAGCTCACATGCAGGGGCCGGGGAGCTGTTTTTT.